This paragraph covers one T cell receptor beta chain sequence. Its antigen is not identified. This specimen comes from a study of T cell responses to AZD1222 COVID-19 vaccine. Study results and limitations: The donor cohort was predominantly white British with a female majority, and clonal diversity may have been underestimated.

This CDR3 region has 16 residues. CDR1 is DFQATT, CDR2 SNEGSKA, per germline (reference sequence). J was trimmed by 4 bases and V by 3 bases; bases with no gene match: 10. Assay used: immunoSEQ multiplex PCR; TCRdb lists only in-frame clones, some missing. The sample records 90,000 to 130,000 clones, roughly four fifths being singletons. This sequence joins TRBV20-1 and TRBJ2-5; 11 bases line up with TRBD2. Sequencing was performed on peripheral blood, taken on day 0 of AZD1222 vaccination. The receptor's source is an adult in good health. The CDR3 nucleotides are TGCAGTGCTAGTAGGTCTAGCGGGGGGACGCGAGAGACCCAGTACTTC. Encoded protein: CSASRSSGGTRETQYF.